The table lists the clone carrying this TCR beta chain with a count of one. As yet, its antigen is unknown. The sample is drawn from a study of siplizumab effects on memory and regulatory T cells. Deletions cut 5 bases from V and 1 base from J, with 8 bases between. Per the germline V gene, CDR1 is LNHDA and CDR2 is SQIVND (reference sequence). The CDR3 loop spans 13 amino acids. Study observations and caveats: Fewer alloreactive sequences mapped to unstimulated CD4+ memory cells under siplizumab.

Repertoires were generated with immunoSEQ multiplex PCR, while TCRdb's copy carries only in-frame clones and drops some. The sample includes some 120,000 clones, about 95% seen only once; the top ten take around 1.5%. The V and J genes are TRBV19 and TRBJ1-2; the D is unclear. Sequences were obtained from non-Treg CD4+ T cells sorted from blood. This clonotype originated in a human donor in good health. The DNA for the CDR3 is TGTGCCAGTAGTTTCCCGGGTAACTATGGCTACACCTTC. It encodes CASSFPGNYGYTF.